Each of the 23 T cell receptor beta chains below was sequenced from the same sample in a study of T cell responses to AZD1222 COVID-19 vaccine. Method: immunoSEQ multiplex PCR; TCRdb's copy keeps in-frame clones and lacks some. The data contain about 98,000 clones, roughly 80% of them singletons. The sequencing used peripheral blood, collected on day 0 of AZD1222 vaccination. These receptors all stem from an adult in good health.

This chain uses TRBV7-6 with TRBJ1-4; D may be TRBD1 (6 bases). The CDR3 extends over 16 amino acids. Germline assignment: CDR1 SGHVS and CDR2 FNYEAQ. V dropped 1 base and J dropped 0 bases, with 9 bases sitting between them. The CDR3 reads CASSLVSGATNEKLFF. The CDR3 DNA reads TGTGCCAGCAGCTTAGTGTCAGGGGCAACTAATGAAAAACTGTTTTTT.

This chain connects TRBV28 to TRBJ2-5, with a tentative D call TRBD1 (5 bases). The CDR3 is 15 residues long. The germline V gene encodes CDR1 MDHEN and CDR2 SYDVKM. V was pared by 1 base and J by 1 base, with 10 bases between. The CDR3 DNA reads TGTGCCAGCAGTTTATCAGAGACAGTCCAAGAGACCCAGTACTTC. Translation gives CASSLSETVQETQYF.

CDR3 in amino acids: CASSYSAGGAYEQFF. CDR3 coding DNA: TGTGCCAGCAGTTACTCAGCGGGGGGAGCGTATGAGCAGTTCTTC. The rearrangement links TRBV6-6 to TRBJ2-1, with 9 bases matching TRBD2. Germline V gene data show CDR1 as MNHNY and CDR2 as SVGAGI (reference sequence). CDR3 length equals 15 residues. J gave up 8 bases and V 0 bases, and 5 bases lay outside the gene matches.

The V call is TRBV5-1, the J call TRBJ2-1, with D tentatively TRBD1 (6 bases). Germline values: CDR1 SGHRS, CDR2 YFSETQ. CDR3 length equals 13 residues. V dropped 0 bases and J dropped 15 bases, with 16 bases sitting between them. CDR3 region: CASSLGQVESWFF. DNA of the CDR3: TGCGCCAGCAGCTTGGGACAGGTCGAGAGTTGGTTCTTC.

The chain uses TRBV5-5 and TRBJ1-5; 7 bases align to TRBD1. This CDR3 has 14 amino acids. V shed 4 bases, J shed 4 bases, and the junction held 5 bases outside the gene matches. Per the germline V gene, CDR1 is SGHKS and CDR2 is YYEKEE (reference sequence). CDR3 sequence: CASSVLQGNQPQHF. The CDR3 DNA is TGTGCCAGCAGCGTCTTACAGGGGAATCAGCCCCAGCATTTT.

This clone was observed a single time. The rearrangement links TRBV25-1 to TRBJ1-1, with unresolved D. This CDR3 is 15 amino acids long. Looked up from germline, CDR1 is MGHDK and CDR2 is SYGVNS. V gave up 3 bases and J gave up 1 base, with 12 bases separating them. The CDR3 here is CASSDPSSRNTEAFF. Here the CDR3 DNA reads TGTGCCAGCAGTGATCCCTCTAGTCGGAACACTGAAGCTTTCTTT.

The CDR3 DNA reads as TGTGCCACCAGCACAGGCTATAATTCACCCCTCCACTTT. Encoded protein: CATSTGYNSPLHF. J is TRBJ1-6 and V is TRBV15; D not resolved. The V gene's germline CDR1 is LNHNV and CDR2 YYDKDF (reference sequence). The germline V and J ends were trimmed by 4 bases and 3 bases, with 4 bases remaining between them. The CDR3 runs to 13 residues.

The chain employs TRBV11-2 and TRBJ2-1, with 8 bases identical to TRBD1. The CDR3 consists of 16 residues. V dropped 5 bases and J dropped 6; count of bases not matched to a gene: 12. Germline V gene data show CDR1 as SGHAT and CDR2 as FQNNGV. DNA of the CDR3: TGTGCCAGCAGCCCACGACTCGGACAGGGCGGCAATGAGCAGTTCTTC. Translation gives CASSPRLGQGGNEQFF.

The V call is TRBV3-1 (or the pseudogene TRBV3-2), the J call TRBJ2-2; 8 bases agree with TRBD1. The junction had 6 bases not matched to a gene; V was cut back by 4 bases and J by 5 bases. Germline CDR1 and CDR2: LGHDT and YNNKEL (reference sequence). The CDR3 covers 15 residues. The CDR3 DNA reads TGTGCCAGCAGCCTTCAGGGGGCGCAGACCGGGGAGCTGTTTTTT. As protein: CASSLQGAQTGELFF.

V gene TRBV24-1 combines with J gene TRBJ1-2; D possibly corresponds to TRBD1 (5 bases). This CDR3 has 13 residues. V lost 7 bases and J 4 bases, leaving 12 bases between the germline ends. CDR1 is KGHDR, CDR2 SFDVKD, per germline. This CDR3 is CATSRDGIYGYTF. The DNA of the CDR3 is TGTGCCACCAGCCGGGACGGAATCTATGGCTACACCTTC.

There are a few counts of this clone. This chain joins TRBV2 and TRBJ1-5; 9 nucleotides match TRBD1. The CDR3 has 13 amino acids. Unmatched junction bases numbered 1, after V lost 6 bases and J lost 4 bases. CDR1 is SNHLY, CDR2 FYNNEI, per germline. The CDR3 DNA follows: TGTGCCAGCAGCGGGACAGGGAATCAGCCCCAGCATTTT. Its protein product is CASSGTGNQPQHF.

The chain is built from TRBV11-3 and TRBJ2-1; D might be TRBD1 (6 bases). This CDR3 contains 13 residues. Germline V gene sequence: CDR1 SGHNT, CDR2 YENEEA. Trimming cost V 3 bases and J 6 bases, with 9 bases left between them. The CDR3 region is CASSLGAPNEQFF. CDR3 DNA sequence: TGTGCCAGCAGCTTGGGGGCACCCAATGAGCAGTTCTTC.

The CDR3 DNA is TGTGCCAGCAGCTCAGAACAGGGGAGGTATGGCTACACCTTC. Translating it yields CASSSEQGRYGYTF. The chain recombines TRBV9 with TRBJ1-2; 7 bases line up with TRBD1. CDR3 length equals 14 residues. V lost 4 bases to trimming and J lost 5 bases; unmatched junction nucleotides: 8. Per the germline V gene, CDR1 is SGDLS and CDR2 is YYNGEE.

This chain links TRBV29-1 with TRBJ2-7; no firm D call. Trimming shortened V by 7 bases and J by 2 bases, and 15 bases separated the two germline ends. The CDR3 totals 13 residues. Looked up from germline, CDR1 is SQVTM and CDR2 is ANQGSEA. This CDR3 is CSALIINTYEQYF. For the CDR3, the DNA is TGCAGCGCCCTCATAATAAACACCTACGAGCAGTACTTC.

The chain combines TRBV19 with TRBJ1-5, with 8 bases that match TRBD1. Germline V CDR1 and CDR2: LNHDA, SQIVND (reference sequence). The CDR3 loop spans 15 amino acids. V was pared by 6 bases and J by 3 bases, with 7 bases of the junction left unmatched. The CDR3 region has the DNA TGTGCCAGTAGGTCCGGACAGGGCTCCAATCAGCCCCAGCATTTT. It yields the protein CASRSGQGSNQPQHF.

The genes are TRBV6-2 or TRBV6-3 and TRBJ2-7; D uncertain. V was cut by 6 bases and J by 3 bases, with 21 bases left in between. The germline V gene encodes CDR1 MNHEY and CDR2 SVGEGT. The CDR3 contains 16 residues. The CDR3 protein is CASSPLSAQGSYEQYF. Here the CDR3 DNA reads TGTGCCAGCAGCCCCCTCTCCGCCCAAGGCAGCTACGAGCAGTACTTC.

The chain is built from TRBV5-1 and TRBJ1-1; D is uncertain. Germline CDR1 is SGHRS and CDR2 is YFSETQ. Deletions cut 3 bases from V and 1 base from J, with 7 bases between. This CDR3 contains 13 residues. CDR3 sequence: CASSSNRNTEAFF. Written as DNA, the CDR3 is TGCGCCAGCAGCTCGAACAGGAACACTGAAGCTTTCTTT.

This clone was detected once. V is TRBV30 and J is TRBJ1-1, with D perhaps matching TRBD1 (5 bases). The length of the CDR3 is 14 residues. Germline lookup yields CDR1 GTSNPN and CDR2 SVGIG (reference sequence). V dropped 8 bases and J dropped 0 bases, with 16 bases sitting between them. The CDR3 sequence is CATTGGLMNTEAFF. CDR3 bases: TGTGCCACTACAGGAGGACTCATGAACACTGAAGCTTTCTTT.

This chain joins TRBV4-3 and TRBJ1-4; 8 nucleotides line up with TRBD1. The J segment lost 5 bases and the V segment lost 1 base, leaving 6 bases of the junction unmatched. The CDR3 length is 16 residues. Germline values: CDR1 LGHNA, CDR2 YSLEER. CDR3 sequence (DNA): TGCGCCAGCAGCCAAGCTTCCGACAGGGGAAATGAAAAACTGTTTTTT. Amino acid sequence: CASSQASDRGNEKLFF.

The CDR3 coding sequence is TGCAGTGCGGGACAGCGAGAGACCCAGTACTTC. Protein sequence: CSAGQRETQYF. V is TRBV20-1 and J is TRBJ2-5; 7 bases are shared with TRBD1. The CDR3 has 11 amino acids. V dropped 6 bases and J dropped 4; count of bases not matched to a gene: 2. CDR1 and CDR2 (germline): DFQATT, SNEGSKA (reference sequence).

This sequence joins TRBV19 and TRBJ1-4, with a tentative D call TRBD1 (5 bases). The CDR3 is made up of 15 amino acids. Per germline, CDR1 LNHDA and CDR2 SQIVND (reference sequence). The V gene lost 8 bases and the J gene lost 0 bases, with 13 bases spanning the gap. This CDR3 is CASSPGPTTNEKLFF. DNA for the CDR3: TGTGCCAGTTCGCCGGGACCCACAACTAATGAAAAACTGTTTTTT. The whole variable domain, filled in from reference TRBV19 and TRBJ1-4, reads DGGITQSPKYLFRKEGQNVTLSCEQNLNHDAMYWYRQDPGQGLRLIYYSQIVNDFQKGDIAEGYSVSREKKESFPLTVTSAQKNPTAFYLCASSPGPTTNEKLFFGSGTQLSVL.

The J gene is TRBJ2-4, the V gene TRBV5-1; 7 bases are shared with TRBD1. The CDR3 sequence is 16 residues long. CDR1 and CDR2 (germline): SGHRS, YFSETQ. The J segment lost 8 bases and the V segment lost 0 bases, leaving 11 bases of the junction unmatched. CDR3: CASSLAKTGPADIQYF. In DNA form, the CDR3 reads TGCGCCAGCAGCTTGGCCAAGACAGGGCCAGCCGACATTCAGTACTTC.

The chain has TRBV6-1 and TRBJ1-2; D gene ambiguous. Germline V gene sequence: CDR1 MNHNS, CDR2 SASEGT. Deletions cut 3 bases from V and 4 bases from J, with 3 bases between. There are 11 residues in the CDR3. Here the CDR3 reads CASSDRYGYTF. Written as DNA, the CDR3 is TGTGCCAGCAGTGACCGCTATGGCTACACCTTC.